This paragraph reports one TCR beta chain. V dropped 6 bases and J dropped 0; count of bases not matched to a gene: 14. Per the germline V gene, CDR1 is MDHEN and CDR2 is SYDVKM. CDR3 length: 19 residues. The sample belongs to a study of T cell changes during pregnancy in multiple sclerosis. Profiled with immunoSEQ multiplex PCR; TCRdb holds only in-frame clones, not every one. The sample has 35,000 to 45,000 clones, around 90% seen once. The chain uses TRBV28 and TRBJ1-5; TRBD1 aligns across 10 bases. This clonotype originated in a female donor with multiple sclerosis, enrolled in a pregnancy study. Sequenced here: CD4+ T cells from peripheral blood mononuclear cells, sampled in the first trimester of pregnancy. CDR3 in amino acids: CASRIPTSGTGDSNQPQHF. In nucleotides, the CDR3 is TGTGCCAGCAGAATACCAACTTCCGGGACAGGGGATAGCAATCAGCCCCAGCATTTT. Filled out from reference TRBV28 and TRBJ1-5, the complete variable domain reads DVKVTQSSRYLVKRTGEKVFLECVQDMDHENMFWYRQDPGLGLRLIYFSYDVKMKEKGDIPEGYSVSREKKERFSLILESASTNQTSMYLCASRIPTSGTGDSNQPQHFGDGTRLSIL.